This is a list of T cell receptor beta chains from one sample in a study of blood T cell repertoires in COVID-19. TCRdb's copy holds only in-frame clones and misses some; the assay was immunoSEQ multiplex PCR. The repertoire holds more than 250,000 clones, with approximately 88% as singletons. The sequenced sample was PBMCs or T cells enriched from blood (not recorded which). The receptors derive from a middle-aged woman with acute COVID-19. CDR3s include the opening cysteine and the closing phenylalanine or tryptophan. D genes are given only for firm matches. Size is omitted from some rows. Given values are once, few, many or a class for expanded clones.

>TRBV5-1|TRBJ2-3|TRBD1|.
CASRPGQGVDTQYF
TGCGCCAGCCGTCCGGGACAGGGGGTTGATACGCAGTATTTT
>TRBV28|TRBJ2-7|TRBD2|.
CATQRTTSGSPAGYEQYF
TGTGCCACTCAAAGAACGACTAGCGGGAGCCCAGCAGGTTACGAGCAGTACTTC
>TRBV9|TRBJ2-1|.|.
CASSSRVGEAYNEQFF
TGTGCCAGCAGCTCCAGAGTCGGGGAGGCCTACAATGAGCAGTTCTTC
>TRBV27|TRBJ2-1|TRBD2|.
CASSPNSGTRVYNEQFF
TGTGCCAGCAGTCCCAATTCCGGGACTAGGGTCTACAATGAGCAGTTCTTC
>TRBV7-9|TRBJ1-3|.|few
CASSSDSLGGNTIYF
TGTGCCAGCAGCTCCGACAGCTTGGGTGGAAACACCATATATTTT
>TRBV6-8|TRBJ2-1|TRBD2|.
CASSETGTSGRAKSYNEQFF
TGTGCCAGCAGTGAGACCGGGACTAGCGGGAGGGCCAAGTCCTACAATGAGCAGTTCTTC
>TRBV29-1|TRBJ1-1|TRBD1|.
CSVGRGTGNTEAFF
TGCAGCGTTGGGAGAGGGACAGGGAACACTGAAGCTTTCTTT
>TRBV28|TRBJ1-2|TRBD1|.
CASSSSGTESGYTF
TGTGCCAGCAGTAGCTCCGGGACAGAAAGTGGCTACACCTTC
>TRBV7-8|TRBJ1-6|.|.
CASSYPQPDGDSPLHF
TGTGCCAGCAGCTACCCTCAGCCCGACGGGGATTCACCCCTCCACTTT
>TRBV7-3|TRBJ2-1|.|.
CASSLNRENEQFF
TGTGCCAGCAGCTTAAACAGGGAAAATGAGCAGTTCTTC
>TRBV5-1|TRBJ2-2|.|few
CASSLIEGTGELFF
TGCGCCAGCAGCTTGATTGAGGGAACCGGGGAGCTGTTTTTT
>TRBV2|TRBJ2-7|.|.
CASRFGSYEQYF
TGTGCCAGCAGGTTCGGGTCCTACGAGCAGTACTTC
>TRBV5-4|TRBJ2-1|TRBD2|.
CASSLTLAAYTSSYNEQFF
TGTGCCAGCAGCTTGACGCTAGCGGCTTATACGAGCTCCTACAATGAGCAGTTCTTC
>TRBV5-1|TRBJ1-6|TRBD1|.
CASSETGEPLHF
TGCGCCAGCAGCGAGACAGGGGAACCCCTCCACTTT
>TRBV24-1|TRBJ1-1|TRBD1|.
CATSKGQGGGNTEAFF
TGTGCCACCAGTAAGGGACAGGGAGGAGGGAACACTGAAGCTTTCTTT
>TRBV7-8|TRBJ2-1|.|.
CASSLVESRTTQFF
TGTGCCAGCAGCTTAGTGGAGAGCCGAACAACGCAGTTCTTC
>TRBV11-3|TRBJ1-4|.|.
CASSPGTQRGEKLFF
TGTGCCAGCAGCCCGGGGACTCAAAGAGGTGAAAAACTGTTTTTT
>TRBV11-2|TRBJ1-4|.|.
CASSRPRTASTTNEKLFF
TGTGCCAGCAGCCGACCCCGAACAGCTTCCACAACTAATGAAAAACTGTTTTTT
>TRBV30|TRBJ1-4|TRBD1|.
CAWSPGQGGEKLFF
TGTGCCTGGAGTCCGGGACAGGGAGGTGAAAAACTGTTTTTT
>TRBV5-1|TRBJ1-3|TRBD1|.
CASSLEGQVSGNTIYF
TGCGCCAGCAGCTTGGAGGGACAGGTCTCTGGAAACACCATATATTTT
>TRBV5-4|TRBJ2-1|TRBD2|.
CASSLGSASGYNEQFF
TGTGCCAGCAGCTTGGGTTCGGCTAGCGGGTACAATGAGCAGTTCTTC
>TRBV12-3/TRBV12-4|TRBJ2-1|.|.
CASSFISSNEQFF
TGTGCCAGCAGTTTTATCTCCTCCAATGAGCAGTTCTTC
>TRBV5-1|TRBJ2-3|.|.
CASSLGLDSYSTDTQYF
TGCGCCAGCAGCTTGGGGTTGGACTCCTATTCCACAGATACGCAGTATTTT